This TCR beta chain originates from a study of CD8+CD57+ T cells in acquired aplastic anemia. Whole-study context: Sorted CD4+ and CD8+ cell DNA averaged approximately 3 ug. Study-level findings and limits: Between patients and controls, 25 to 30 CD8+ CDR3 sequences were found in common.

This clonotype was observed many times. The antigen is unknown. CD8+CD57+ cell expansion had been shown by flow cytometry in patients chosen for sequencing. Patients uniformly had severe acquired aplastic anemia. Germline V gene data show CDR1 as LNHDA and CDR2 as SQIVND (reference sequence). Trimming left V 4 bases short and J 5 bases short, with 15 bases between. The CDR3 length is 15 residues. The template for TCR beta VDJ and CDR3 sequence profiling was genomic DNA. From the reads, TCRdb called clonotypes with MiXCR, one entry per CDR3 protein. The sample shows around 200,000 distinct CDR3 sequences, approximately 48% of them seen only once.

Sequencing was carried out using sorted CD4+, CD8+, or CD8+CD57+ T cells (not recorded which) from PBMCs. The TCR was taken from a human donor with aplastic anemia. V usage is TRBV19 and J usage is TRBJ1-5, with D possibly matching TRBD1 (5 bases). CDR3 in DNA: TGTGCCAGTAGTAGGAGACAGAACAGTTATCAGCCCCAGCATTTT. Protein: CASSRRQNSYQPQHF.